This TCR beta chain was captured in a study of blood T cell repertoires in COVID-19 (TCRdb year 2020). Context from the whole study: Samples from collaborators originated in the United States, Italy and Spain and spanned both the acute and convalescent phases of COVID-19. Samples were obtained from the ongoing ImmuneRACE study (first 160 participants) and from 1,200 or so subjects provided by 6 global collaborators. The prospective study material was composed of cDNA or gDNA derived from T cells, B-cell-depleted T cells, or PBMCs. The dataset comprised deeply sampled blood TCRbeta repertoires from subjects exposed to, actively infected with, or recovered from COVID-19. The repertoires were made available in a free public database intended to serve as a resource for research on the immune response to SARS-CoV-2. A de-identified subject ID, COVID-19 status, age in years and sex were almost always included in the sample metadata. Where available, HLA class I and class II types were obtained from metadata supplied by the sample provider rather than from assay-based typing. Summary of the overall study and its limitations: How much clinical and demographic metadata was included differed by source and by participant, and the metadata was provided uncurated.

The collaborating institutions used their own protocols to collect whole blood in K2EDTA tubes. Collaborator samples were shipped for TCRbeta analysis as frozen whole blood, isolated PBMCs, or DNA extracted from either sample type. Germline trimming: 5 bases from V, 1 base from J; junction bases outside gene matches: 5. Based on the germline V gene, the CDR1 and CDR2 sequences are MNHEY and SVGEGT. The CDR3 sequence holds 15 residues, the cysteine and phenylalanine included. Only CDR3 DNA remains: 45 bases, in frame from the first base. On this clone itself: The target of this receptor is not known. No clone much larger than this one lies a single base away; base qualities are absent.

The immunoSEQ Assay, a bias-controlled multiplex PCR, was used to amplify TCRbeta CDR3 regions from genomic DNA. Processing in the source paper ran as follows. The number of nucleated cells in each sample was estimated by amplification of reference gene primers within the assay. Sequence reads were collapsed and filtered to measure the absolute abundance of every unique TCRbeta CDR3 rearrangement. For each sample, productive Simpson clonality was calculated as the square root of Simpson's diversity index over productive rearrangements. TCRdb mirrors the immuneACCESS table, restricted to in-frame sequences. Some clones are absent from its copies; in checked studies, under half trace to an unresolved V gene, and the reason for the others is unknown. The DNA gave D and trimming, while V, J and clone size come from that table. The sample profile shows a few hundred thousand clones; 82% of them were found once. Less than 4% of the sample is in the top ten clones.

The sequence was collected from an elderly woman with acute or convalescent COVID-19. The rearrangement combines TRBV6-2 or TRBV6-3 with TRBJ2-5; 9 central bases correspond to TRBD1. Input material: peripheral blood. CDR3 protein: CASSRRTGVQETQYF. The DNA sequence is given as TGTGCCAGCAGTAGACGGACAGGGGTCCAAGAGACCCAGTACTTC.